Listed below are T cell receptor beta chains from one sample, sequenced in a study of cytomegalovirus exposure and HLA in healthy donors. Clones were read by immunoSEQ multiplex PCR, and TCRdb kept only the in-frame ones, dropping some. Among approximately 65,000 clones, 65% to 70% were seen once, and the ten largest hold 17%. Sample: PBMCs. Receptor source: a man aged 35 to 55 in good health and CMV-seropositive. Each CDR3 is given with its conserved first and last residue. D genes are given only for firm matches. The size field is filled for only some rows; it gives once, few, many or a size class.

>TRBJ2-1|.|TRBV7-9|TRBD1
CSSSPGTDNQFF
TGTTCCAGCAGCCCCGGGACAGACAACCAGTTCTTC
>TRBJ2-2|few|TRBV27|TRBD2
CASASLAGFKNTGELFF
TGTGCGTCAGCATCACTAGCGGGGTTTAAGAACACCGGGGAGCTGTTTTTT
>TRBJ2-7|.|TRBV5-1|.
CASSHVTREQYF
TGCGCCAGCAGCCACGTTACCAGGGAGCAGTACTTC
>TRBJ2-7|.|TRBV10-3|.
CVISESMGTSEQYF
TGTGTCATCAGTGAGTCAATGGGTACTAGCGAGCAGTACTTC
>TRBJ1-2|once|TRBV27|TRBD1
CASRTGGAVGYTF
TGTGCCAGCAGGACAGGGGGCGCGGTCGGCTACACCTTC
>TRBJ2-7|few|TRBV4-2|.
CASSQERRGPSYEQYF
TGTGCCAGCAGCCAAGAGAGGCGGGGACCCAGCTACGAGCAGTACTTC
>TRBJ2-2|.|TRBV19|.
CASSMSLTNTGELFF
TGTGCCAGTAGTATGTCGCTAACGAACACCGGGGAGCTGTTTTTT
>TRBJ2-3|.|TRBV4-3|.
CASSQESRRDTQYF
TGCGCCAGCAGCCAAGAGTCTCGGAGGGATACGCAGTATTTT
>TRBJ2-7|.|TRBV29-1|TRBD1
CSGSRQGDYEQYF
TGCAGCGGATCCAGACAGGGGGACTACGAGCAGTACTTC
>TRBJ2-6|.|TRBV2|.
CASSSDSISGANVLTF
TGTGCCAGCAGCTCTGACAGTATATCTGGGGCCAACGTCCTGACTTTC
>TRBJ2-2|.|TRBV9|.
CASSPSTFNTGELFF
TGTGCCAGCAGCCCATCAACTTTTAACACCGGGGAGCTGTTTTTT
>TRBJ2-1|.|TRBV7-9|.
CSSSQGVNEQFF
TGTTCCAGCAGCCAAGGGGTCAATGAGCAGTTCTTC
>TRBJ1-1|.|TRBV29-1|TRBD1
CSEQGMNTEAFF
TGCAGCGAACAGGGGATGAACACTGAAGCTTTCTTT
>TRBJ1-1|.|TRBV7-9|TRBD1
CASRRQGRNTEAFF
TGTGCCAGCAGACGACAGGGGAGGAACACTGAAGCTTTCTTT
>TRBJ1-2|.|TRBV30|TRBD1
CAWHTGQGNYGYTF
TGTGCCTGGCACACGGGACAGGGAAACTATGGCTACACCTTC